The 26 T cell receptor beta chains reported below all come from one sample, sequenced in a study of technical replicates of blood from several donors. Generated by immunoSEQ multiplex PCR, the TCRdb table keeps only in-frame clones and is missing some. Found here are about 100,000 clones, about 95% of them singletons; the top ten hold about 0.19%. Input material: T cells isolated from PBMCs. These receptors originate from a human donor in good health.

This rearrangement joins TRBV15 to TRBJ2-1, with 8 bases lining up with TRBD2. Trimming removed 1 base from V and 4 bases from J; junction bases left unmatched: 6. This CDR3 has 16 amino acids. In germline, CDR1 is LNHNV, CDR2 YYDKDF (reference sequence). CDR3 sequence reads: CATSRGSGVGYNEQFF. In DNA, the CDR3 is TGTGCCACCAGCAGAGGTAGCGGGGTGGGATACAATGAGCAGTTCTTC.

The chain combines TRBV11-2 with TRBJ1-2; a weak D match, TRBD1 (5 bases). The germline gives CDR1 SGHAT, CDR2 FQNNGV. There are 14 residues in the CDR3. Trimming cost V 4 bases and J 7 bases, with 16 bases left between them. The chain's CDR3 is CASSSPRAAVGYTF. The CDR3 region has the DNA TGTGCCAGCAGCTCACCCAGGGCTGCCGTTGGCTACACCTTC.

J is TRBJ2-1 and V is TRBV6-5; the D gene is possibly TRBD2 (6 bases). V lost 6 bases and J lost 2, with 11 bases in between. This CDR3 has 14 residues. The germline V gene has CDR1 MNHEY and CDR2 SVGAGI. The CDR3 nucleotides read TGTGCCAGCAGGGGAGGCCGAGCCTACAATGAGCAGTTCTTC. Encoded protein: CASRGGRAYNEQFF.

This chain connects TRBV5-1 to TRBJ2-5; TRBD1 might be the D (6 bases). This CDR3 comprises 13 residues. V lost 0 bases, J lost 4 bases, and 7 bases lay in between. Germline CDR1 SGHRS, CDR2 YFSETQ. The CDR3 here is CASSLDRVETQYF. In nucleotides, the CDR3 is TGCGCCAGCAGCTTGGACAGGGTAGAGACCCAGTACTTC.

The genes are TRBV19 and TRBJ2-4, with 8 bases matching TRBD1. V gave up 5 bases and J gave up 9 bases; unmatched junction bases: 6. The CDR3 extends over 13 amino acids. Germline CDR1 reads LNHDA; CDR2 reads SQIVND (reference sequence). Here the CDR3 reads CASSVGQGSIQYF. CDR3 DNA sequence: TGTGCCAGTAGTGTAGGACAGGGTTCCATTCAGTACTTC. Combining the CDR3 with reference TRBV19 and TRBJ2-4 gives the whole variable domain DGGITQSPKYLFRKEGQNVTLSCEQNLNHDAMYWYRQDPGQGLRLIYYSQIVNDFQKGDIAEGYSVSREKKESFPLTVTSAQKNPTAFYLCASSVGQGSIQYFGAGTRLSVL.

CDR3 nucleotide sequence: TGTGCCATCAGTGAATTGAGCTCCACTGAAGCTTTCTTT. Translating it yields CAISELSSTEAFF. The chain uses TRBV10-3 and TRBJ1-1; D uncertain. The CDR3 contains 13 residues. Between the trimmed V and J ends, which lost 3 bases and 4 bases, there was a span of 9 bases. Germline-derived CDR1 and CDR2 are ENHRY and SYGVKD.

The chain joins TRBV5-6 to TRBJ2-1; D not certain. V was pared by 2 bases and J by 9 bases, with 21 bases between. The germline CDR1 and CDR2 sequences are SGHDT and YYEEEE. The CDR3 length is 16 residues. The CDR3 protein is CASSFYRTHAIGEQFF. The CDR3 DNA is TGTGCCAGCAGCTTCTACAGAACGCACGCCATCGGTGAGCAGTTCTTC.

The chain recombines TRBV4-1 with TRBJ2-3; 8 nucleotides match TRBD2. Per the germline V gene, CDR1 is MGHRA and CDR2 is YSYEKL. The CDR3 runs 18 residues. With V trimmed by 4 bases and J by 2 bases, 14 bases remained unmatched. This chain's CDR3 is CASSPGPGAGGNTDTQYF. The CDR3 DNA reads as TGCGCCAGCAGCCCTGGGCCCGGTGCGGGAGGCAACACAGATACGCAGTATTTT.

This clone was detected only once. This chain connects TRBV10-2 to TRBJ1-1, with D uncertain. The germline V and J ends were trimmed by 7 bases and 1 base, with 10 bases remaining between them. This CDR3 spans 13 amino acids. In germline, CDR1 is WSHSY, CDR2 SAAADI. The CDR3 sequence is CASKLNGNTEAFF. The CDR3 DNA sequence: TGCGCCAGCAAGCTGAACGGGAACACTGAAGCTTTCTTT.

This clone was observed once. The chain employs TRBV15 and TRBJ2-7; the D gene is possibly TRBD2 (5 bases). This CDR3 region has 15 residues. Germline CDR1 is LNHNV and CDR2 is YYDKDF (reference sequence). Trimming removed 3 bases from V and 2 bases from J, with 14 bases in between. As DNA, the CDR3 is TGTGCCACCAGCAGGGAGGCGTCGCAGACCTACGAGCAGTACTTC. Its translation: CATSREASQTYEQYF.

The chain has TRBV4-1 and TRBJ2-3; 10 bases are a match to TRBD2. Trimming removed 0 bases from V and 2 bases from J; junction bases left unmatched: 8. The CDR3 is 18 amino acids. The germline gives CDR1 MGHRA, CDR2 YSYEKL. The CDR3 DNA reads as TGCGCCAGCAGCCAAGAGCCCCCGCTAGCGGGAGACACAGATACGCAGTATTTT. Residues: CASSQEPPLAGDTDTQYF.

This chain links TRBV6-6 with TRBJ2-7, with D possibly TRBD2 on 6 matching bases. The CDR3 extends over 16 amino acids. Germline V gene sequence: CDR1 MNHNY, CDR2 SVGAGI (reference sequence). Between the trimmed V and J ends, which lost 0 bases and 5 bases, there was a span of 17 bases. The CDR3 loop is CASSYSSQGGRNEQYF. The CDR3, as DNA: TGTGCCAGCAGTTACTCGAGTCAGGGAGGAAGGAACGAGCAGTACTTC.

The genes are TRBV7-3 and TRBJ2-3; 13 nucleotides agree with TRBD2. V gave up 3 bases and J gave up 1 base; unmatched junction bases: 1. In germline, CDR1 is SGHTA, CDR2 FQGTGA. This CDR3 region has 16 residues. CDR3 sequence: CASSFGTSGGTDTQYF. Here the CDR3 DNA reads TGTGCCAGCAGCTTTGGGACTAGCGGGGGCACAGATACGCAGTATTTT.

J is TRBJ1-6 and V is TRBV2; D unresolved. Germline V gene lookup returns CDR1 SNHLY and CDR2 FYNNEI. The V gene lost 7 bases and the J gene lost 9 bases, with 16 bases spanning the gap. The CDR3 runs to 14 residues. CDR3 nucleotides: TGTGCCAGCATTACGGACGGCCGGGGTTCACCCCTCCACTTT. Translating gives CASITDGRGSPLHF.

The gene calls are TRBV6-4 and TRBJ1-1; no firm D call. The germline V gene encodes CDR1 MRHNA and CDR2 SNTAGT. The length of the CDR3 is 15 residues. V was shortened by 0 bases and J by 1 base, with 9 bases between the two germline ends. CDR3 region: CASSDSTSTNTEAFF. In nucleotides, the CDR3 is TGTGCCAGCAGTGACTCAACTTCCACGAACACTGAAGCTTTCTTT.

The chain joins TRBV30 to TRBJ2-2, with TRBD1 matching over 7 bases. V trimming: 5 bases; J trimming: 2 bases; junction bases outside the gene matches: 2. The CDR3 extends over 13 amino acids. Per the germline V gene, CDR1 is GTSNPN and CDR2 is SVGIG (reference sequence). The CDR3 spells CAWGTVNTGELFF. CDR3 DNA: TGTGCCTGGGGGACAGTAAACACCGGGGAGCTGTTTTTT.

DNA for the CDR3: TGTGCCAGCTTCCGTGGGGGGATGGGCACCTCCTACAATGAGCAGTTCTTC. Amino acids: CASFRGGMGTSYNEQFF. This sequence joins TRBV28 and TRBJ2-1, with a tentative D call TRBD2 (6 bases). Per the germline V gene, CDR1 is MDHEN and CDR2 is SYDVKM. The CDR3 is made up of 17 amino acids. Trimming took off 8 bases at V and 0 bases at J, with 20 bases between the two ends.

The gene calls are TRBV5-1 and TRBJ2-1; TRBD2 might be the D (5 bases). CDR3 length: 14 residues. Germline values: CDR1 SGHRS, CDR2 YFSETQ. Trimming removed 5 bases from V and 0 bases from J, with 9 bases in between. The CDR3 here is CASSTGDSYNEQFF. The CDR3 region has the DNA TGCGCCAGCAGTACCGGGGACTCCTACAATGAGCAGTTCTTC.

J is TRBJ2-1 and V is TRBV12-5; 15 bases are a match to TRBD2. Germline V gene data show CDR1 as LGHNT and CDR2 as FRNRAP. The CDR3 contains 18 residues. V lost 3 bases and J lost 7; bases outside the gene matches: 10. As DNA, the CDR3 is TGTGCTAGTGGTTTTTTCCGGACTAGCGGGAGGGCTAGGAATGAGCAGTTCTTC. Amino acids: CASGFFRTSGRARNEQFF.

The chain couples TRBV7-9 to TRBJ2-7; TRBD2 might be the D (5 bases). V shed 8 bases and J shed 5 bases, with 19 bases lying between them. The CDR3 runs 14 residues. Germline CDR1 and CDR2: SEHNR and FQNEAQ (reference sequence). CDR3 nucleotides: TGTGCCAGCGACCTTATGGGGAGTTTGAACGAGCAGTACTTC. Translation: CASDLMGSLNEQYF.

In its sample, this clone was seen once. The chain joins TRBV27 to TRBJ1-5; 8 bases align to TRBD1. V gave up 9 bases and J gave up 6 bases; unmatched junction bases: 10. The V gene's germline CDR1 is MNHEY and CDR2 SMNVEV (reference sequence). The CDR3 contains 14 residues. The CDR3 nucleotides are TGTGCCAGTCTCCCCAGGGGGCGCACTCAGCCCCAGCATTTT. Protein product: CASLPRGRTQPQHF.

This chain connects TRBV6-1 to TRBJ2-7; the D gene is possibly TRBD1 (7 bases). Germline CDR1 MNHNS, CDR2 SASEGT. This CDR3 comprises 13 residues. V was cut by 7 bases and J by 5 bases, with 15 bases left in between. CDR3 DNA sequence: TGTGCCAGCACCGTCGCCAGGGGGGACGAGCAGTACTTC. Translating gives CASTVARGDEQYF.

V usage is TRBV4-2 and J usage is TRBJ2-3, with TRBD2 identical over 8 bases. J gave up 1 base and V 1 base, and 4 bases lay outside the gene matches. Germline-derived CDR1 and CDR2 are LGHNA and YNFKEQ. CDR3 size: 16 residues. This CDR3 is CASSQAETSGTDTQYF. The DNA for the CDR3 is TGTGCCAGCAGCCAAGCCGAGACTAGCGGCACAGATACGCAGTATTTT.

The J gene is TRBJ1-4, the V gene TRBV5-4, with D maybe TRBD1 (6 bases). V was shortened by 2 bases and J by 0 bases, with 11 bases between the two germline ends. This CDR3 has 16 residues. Germline CDR1 SGHNT, CDR2 YYREEE (reference sequence). Written as DNA, the CDR3 is TGTGCCAGCAGCTTCGACAGGCTGGCAACTAATGAAAAACTGTTTTTT. It translates to CASSFDRLATNEKLFF.

V is TRBV6-5 and J is TRBJ2-5, with a tentative D call TRBD2 (6 bases). The CDR3 is 11 residues long. CDR1 is MNHEY, CDR2 SVGAGI, per germline. The V and J ends lost 7 bases and 9 bases respectively, with 12 bases between them. CDR3 sequence: CASILGTSQYF. CDR3 coding DNA: TGTGCCAGCATCCTAGGGACTTCCCAGTACTTC.

The chain has TRBV29-1 and TRBJ2-1; D is possibly TRBD2 (5 bases). The length of the CDR3 is 11 residues. The germline gives CDR1 SQVTM, CDR2 ANQGSEA. The CDR3 reads CTLGIGNEQFF. The CDR3 DNA sequence: TGCACCCTCGGGATCGGGAATGAGCAGTTCTTC.